The 27 T cell receptor beta chains below all came from one sample that was sequenced in a study of molecular identifiers for immune sequencing clone quantification (dated by TCRdb to between 2017 and 2018). To prepare the library, PCR was applied. TCRdb lists the instrument as Illumina HiSeq 4000. The public reads were quality trimmed at Q25 with fastp and then assembled into clones with MiXCR by TCRdb, keeping productive beta chains. Duplicate CDR3 protein sequences are folded into a single record with the most common DNA and genes. The sample contains about 640,000 distinct CDR3 sequences, nearly 20% of them found a single time. Under 0.95% of the sample goes to the ten largest clones. The sequenced sample was naive CD8+ T cells from blood, with Jurkat cell RNA spiked in. The cell subset or site label on this specimen signifies: FACS-sorted CD8+CD4-CCR7+CD45RA+ naive T cells. The receptors shown here come from a human donor in good health. Some libraries in this study had Jurkat cell RNA spiked in.

The chain combines TRBV27 with TRBJ1-5, with 9 bases fitting TRBD1. The CDR3 has 14 amino acids. V shed 6 bases, J shed 4 bases, and the junction held 4 bases outside the gene matches. Germline V gene data show CDR1 as MNHEY and CDR2 as SMNVEV (reference sequence). The CDR3 nucleotides read TGTGCCAGCAGCAGGGACAGGGTGAATCAGCCCCAGCATTTT. Translated: CASSRDRVNQPQHF.

This clonotype came up a few times. The chain links TRBV27 to TRBJ2-7; maybe TRBD2 (6 bases). CDR1 is MNHEY and CDR2 is SMNVEV in the germline V gene (reference sequence). Deletions cut 4 bases from V and 0 bases from J, with 16 bases between. CDR3 length equals 16 residues. CDR3 sequence (DNA): TGTGCCAGCAGTTCAGAGGCCCTAGCGTCCTCCTACGAGCAGTACTTC. Encoded protein: CASSSEALASSYEQYF.

This chain connects TRBV28 to TRBJ2-7; D tentatively reads TRBD1 or TRBD2 (6 bases each). The CDR3 extends over 19 amino acids. Trimming pared 0 bases from V and 2 bases from J, leaving 23 bases between. Germline V gene data show CDR1 as MDHEN and CDR2 as SYDVKM. The DNA for the CDR3 is TGTGCCAGCAGTTTATGGGGCCCTGGGACGGGGGCCGGACCCTACGAGCAGTACTTC. Amino acid sequence: CASSLWGPGTGAGPYEQYF.

The chain employs TRBV5-6 and TRBJ2-7; D unclear. The CDR3 has 13 amino acids. The germline V gene encodes CDR1 SGHDT and CDR2 YYEEEE. V was shortened by 2 bases and J by 6 bases, with 12 bases between the two germline ends. The DNA of the CDR3 is TGTGCCAGCAGCTTTCGGTCGGAAACCGAGCAGTACTTC. Translating gives CASSFRSETEQYF.

Of note for this clonotype: A clone one base away is much larger, so this may be a read error. The gene calls are TRBV6-2 or TRBV6-3 and TRBJ2-5; a possible D gene is TRBD1 (7 bases). Trimming left V 2 bases short and J 3 bases short, with 28 bases between. The germline CDR1 and CDR2 sequences are MNHEY and SVGEGT. This CDR3 has 20 amino acids. The CDR3 nucleotides read TGTGCCAGCAGTTACCCCGGGAATGGTCTCCAGGGGGAGGAGGAAGAGACCCAGTACTTC. It is translated as CASSYPGNGLQGEEEETQYF.

About this clonotype: At one end, the junction sequence differs from germline, possibly due to a read error. V usage is TRBV29-1 and J usage is TRBJ1-1; 10 bases align to TRBD1. The CDR3 is 15 amino acids. In germline, CDR1 is SQVTM, CDR2 ANQGSEA. CDR3 sequence (DNA): TGCAGCGTTGAAGATCTTGACAGGGGGCGTGTTGAAGCTTCCTTT. Translated: CSVEDLDRGRVEASF.

This chain joins TRBV11-3 and TRBJ2-1; TRBD1 might be the D (5 bases). Germline values: CDR1 SGHNT, CDR2 YENEEA. Trimming left V 6 bases short and J 10 bases short, with 16 bases between. The CDR3 sequence is 13 residues long. The CDR3 loop reads CASSVRWGSEQFF. DNA for the CDR3: TGTGCCAGCAGTGTGAGGTGGGGCTCCGAGCAGTTCTTC.

Of note for this clonotype: A clone one base away is much larger, so this may be a read error. In DNA, the CDR3 is TGTGCCAGCAGTGCAACAGGGGATCAGCCCCAGCATTTT. As protein: CASSATGDQPQHF. The V call is TRBV2, the J call TRBJ1-5; 7 bases map to TRBD1. Germline V gene lookup returns CDR1 SNHLY and CDR2 FYNNEI. The CDR3 has 13 residues. The J segment lost 5 bases and the V segment lost 4 bases, leaving 2 bases of the junction unmatched.

This clonotype has more than one count but fewer than ten. This may be a read error: a much more frequent sequence differs by one nucleotide. The rearrangement joins TRBV10-3 to TRBJ2-7; a weak D match, TRBD2 (5 bases). The CDR3 spans 11 residues. Germline CDR1 reads ENHRY; CDR2 reads SYGVKD. The ends were cut back, 10 bases at V and 4 bases at J, with 11 bases in the middle. The CDR3 sequence is CATGGGYEQYF. Written as DNA, the CDR3 is TGTGCCACCGGCGGCGGGTACGAGCAGTACTTC.

The chain links TRBV7-3 to TRBJ2-1, with 16 nucleotides matching TRBD2. Germline loops: CDR1 SGHTA, CDR2 FQGTGA. This CDR3 is built from 16 residues. The trim removed 0 bases at V and 8 bases at J, leaving 1 base unmatched. CDR3: CASSLTGLAGGDEQFF. CDR3 nucleotides: TGTGCCAGCAGCTTAACGGGACTAGCGGGGGGGGATGAGCAGTTCTTC.

Concerning this clonotype itself: A much larger clone differs from this one at a single base, so this may be a read error. The rearrangement links TRBV6-5 to TRBJ2-1; TRBD1 matches at 10 bases. The CDR3 runs to 15 residues. Germline V lookup: CDR1 MNHEY, CDR2 SVGAGI. The CDR3 is CASGYGTGVGNEQFF. The CDR3 DNA is TGTGCCAGCGGTTACGGGACAGGGGTAGGCAATGAGCAGTTCTTC.

There are many counts of this clonotype. The V gene is TRBV4-1, the J gene TRBJ2-7; D not resolved. Trimming stripped 1 base from V and 7 bases from J, with 11 bases between. The germline gives CDR1 MGHRA, CDR2 YSYEKL. The CDR3 runs 13 residues. DNA for the CDR3: TGCGCCAGCAGCCAAGGGCCCGAGGAGGAGCAGTACTTC. It codes for CASSQGPEEEQYF.

Details on this clonotype: A read error is possible here, since a much larger clone lies one base away. V and J are TRBV3-1 and TRBJ1-1; D is unclear. The length of the CDR3 is 13 residues. The germline V gene encodes CDR1 LGHDT and CDR2 YNNKEL (reference sequence). The CDR3 DNA sequence: TGTGCCAGCAACCAAGTAGAGAGGGCTGAAGCTTTCTTT. The encoded protein is CASNQVERAEAFF.

As regards this clonotype: The germline gene is not matched at one end of the junction; a read error may be the cause. The genes are TRBV5-4 and TRBJ1-4; no clear D gene. CDR3 length: 13 residues. Germline V gives CDR1 SGHNT, CDR2 YYREEE (reference sequence). The CDR3 bases are TGTGCCAGCAGCTTGGACGGTGATGAAAAACCGTTTTTT. This encodes CASSLDGDEKPFF.

This clonotype was found a few times. The chain recombines TRBV30 with TRBJ2-3, with D possibly being TRBD1 (6 bases). The germline gives CDR1 GTSNPN, CDR2 SVGIG (reference sequence). The CDR3 totals 15 residues. V lost 3 bases and J lost 2, with 15 bases in between. CDR3 residues: CAWSLGQLITDTQYF. CDR3 coding DNA: TGTGCCTGGAGCCTAGGACAGCTAATCACAGATACGCAGTATTTT.

This clonotype has at least ten counts. The chain combines TRBV6-2 or TRBV6-3 with TRBJ2-2; D gene ambiguous. V was trimmed by 5 bases and J by 2 bases, leaving 6 bases between them. In germline, CDR1 is MNHEY, CDR2 SVGEGT. This CDR3 contains 13 residues. The CDR3 DNA sequence: TGTGCCAGCAGTATGGAAAACACCGGGGAGCTGTTTTTT. Its translation: CASSMENTGELFF.

This clonotype was counted many times. This rearrangement joins TRBV3-1 to TRBJ2-3; TRBD2 matches 8 bases. CDR3 length: 14 amino acids. Trimming removed 4 bases from V and 2 bases from J; junction bases left unmatched: 2. CDR1 and CDR2 from the germline V gene are LGHDT and YNNKEL (reference sequence). This chain's CDR3 is CASSPGGATDTQYF. The CDR3 nucleotides read TGTGCCAGCAGCCCCGGGGGGGCCACAGATACGCAGTATTTT.

This clonotype was counted a few times. The gene calls are TRBV11-2 and TRBJ1-1; D unresolved. Germline values: CDR1 SGHAT, CDR2 FQNNGV. Trimming cost V 1 base and J 0 bases, with 6 bases left between them. The CDR3 spans 14 residues. The CDR3 sequence: CASSLVPVNTEAFF. The CDR3 region has the DNA TGTGCCAGCAGCTTAGTTCCAGTGAACACTGAAGCTTTCTTT.

The chain links TRBV6-5 to TRBJ1-1; D remains unclear. Trimming left V 3 bases short and J 0 bases short, with 8 bases between. The CDR3 loop spans 14 amino acids. CDR1 and CDR2 from the germline V gene are MNHEY and SVGAGI. The CDR3 sequence is CASSYNDVNTEAFF. Here the CDR3 DNA reads TGTGCCAGCAGTTATAATGATGTGAACACTGAAGCTTTCTTT.

At least ten counts were recorded for this clonotype. The chain joins TRBV12-3 or TRBV12-4 to TRBJ2-3; 8 bases map to TRBD1. This CDR3 spans 14 amino acids. The V and J ends lost 6 bases and 5 bases, in that order; junction bases with no gene match: 7. CDR3 DNA: TGTGCCAGCAGGGCAGGGGGCAGTGGAGATACGCAGTATTTT. Translated, it gives CASRAGGSGDTQYF.

This clonotype appeared a few times. This rearrangement joins TRBV25-1 to TRBJ2-1, with TRBD1 matching 9 bases. CDR1 and CDR2 (germline): MGHDK, SYGVNS. Trimming took 8 bases from V and 0 from J; bases not matched to a gene: 20. The CDR3 covers 20 residues. CDR3 sequence: CASENWGGQGRRASYNEQFF. Here the CDR3 DNA reads TGTGCCAGCGAAAATTGGGGGGGACAGGGACGTCGTGCCTCCTACAATGAGCAGTTCTTC.

This clonotype was seen a handful of times. The chain joins TRBV27 to TRBJ2-7; D gene unclear. Germline assignment: CDR1 MNHEY and CDR2 SMNVEV (reference sequence). V lost 5 bases and J 1 base, leaving 9 bases between the germline ends. The CDR3 sequence is 13 residues long. The CDR3, as DNA: TGTGCCAGCAGTGCGACGGCATCCTACGAGCAGTACTTC. Translating it yields CASSATASYEQYF.

With respect to this clonotype: One end of the junction varies from germline; a read error may be responsible. The V gene is TRBV7-2, the J gene TRBJ2-7; possible D gene TRBD2, 5 bases. Per the germline V gene, CDR1 is SGHTA and CDR2 is FQGNSA. This CDR3 has 11 amino acids. CDR3 sequence (DNA): TGTGCCAGCAGCCGCGACTACGGGCAGTACTTC. The encoded protein is CASSRDYGQYF.

This clonotype has just a few counts. The chain is built from TRBV6-2 or TRBV6-3 and TRBJ2-7; 11 nucleotides match TRBD2. CDR1 and CDR2 (germline): MNHEY, SVGEGT. The CDR3 is 16 residues long. The trim removed 2 bases at V and 6 bases at J, leaving 9 bases unmatched. The chain's CDR3 is CASSYHRRGTSGEQYF. The CDR3 DNA reads as TGTGCCAGCAGTTACCATAGGAGAGGGACTAGCGGCGAGCAGTACTTC.

In its sample, this clonotype was seen many times. The chain has TRBV5-1 and TRBJ2-3; 9 bases are a match to TRBD2. The V segment lost 6 bases and the J segment 2 bases; nucleotides outside the gene matches: 7. The CDR3 has 15 residues. Germline lookup yields CDR1 SGHRS and CDR2 YFSETQ. The CDR3 bases are TGCGCCAGCACCTCGACTAGCGGAAACACAGATACGCAGTATTTT. It translates to CASTSTSGNTDTQYF. Together with reference TRBV5-1 and TRBJ2-3, the CDR3 gives the full variable domain: KAGVTQTPRYLIKTRGQQVTLSCSPISGHRSVSWYQQTPGQGLQFLFEYFSETQRNKGNFPGRFSGRQFSNSRSEMNVSTLELGDSALYLCASTSTSGNTDTQYFGPGTRLTVL.

Remarks on this clonotype: As the CDR3 is not closed by the conserved phenylalanine or tryptophan, this likely results from a read error. The J gene is TRBJ2-5, the V gene TRBV6-1; D is unclear. This CDR3 has 14 amino acids. Looked up from germline, CDR1 is MNHNS and CDR2 is SASEGT. V dropped 6 bases and J dropped 3 bases, with 14 bases sitting between them. CDR3 amino acids: CASSERWGKETQYS. In DNA form, the CDR3 reads TGTGCCAGCAGCGAGAGGTGGGGAAAAGAGACCCAGTACTCC.

The CDR3 spells CASSDSLVEQGTVEQYF. CDR3 bases: TGTGCCAGCAGTGATAGTCTCGTGGAACAGGGTACGGTCGAGCAGTACTTC. This sequence joins TRBV6-1 and TRBJ2-7; D is perhaps TRBD1 (6 bases). This CDR3 is built from 17 residues. The V gene lost 3 bases and the J gene lost 6 bases, with 24 bases spanning the gap. Per germline, CDR1 MNHNS and CDR2 SASEGT.